This T cell receptor beta chain originates from a study of blood T cell repertoires in COVID-19. This CDR3 has 14 amino acids. The V end was cut by 3 bases, the J end by 0 bases, with 6 bases between. Germline CDR1 and CDR2: SGHTA and FQGNSA. Participant ages covered 18 to 89 years across about two dozen US areas. The study assigned cohorts using participant-reported clinical history. As handled by the study authors: Counts of nucleated cells, estimated from reference gene primer amplification, were obtained. TCRdb keeps only in-frame clones here, not all; method: immunoSEQ multiplex PCR. That table furnishes V, J and clone size, whereas the DNA furnished D and trimming. This table has 200,000 to 300,000 clones, 70% to 90% appearing once.

The V gene is TRBV7-2, the J gene TRBJ1-5, with D uncertain. Sequencing was done on a sample of PBMCs or T cells enriched from blood (not recorded which). The source of this sequence is a middle-aged woman with acute COVID-19. CDR3 DNA: TGTGCCAGCAGCTTCTCAGGTAGCAATCAGCCCCAGCATTTT. Amino acids: CASSFSGSNQPQHF.